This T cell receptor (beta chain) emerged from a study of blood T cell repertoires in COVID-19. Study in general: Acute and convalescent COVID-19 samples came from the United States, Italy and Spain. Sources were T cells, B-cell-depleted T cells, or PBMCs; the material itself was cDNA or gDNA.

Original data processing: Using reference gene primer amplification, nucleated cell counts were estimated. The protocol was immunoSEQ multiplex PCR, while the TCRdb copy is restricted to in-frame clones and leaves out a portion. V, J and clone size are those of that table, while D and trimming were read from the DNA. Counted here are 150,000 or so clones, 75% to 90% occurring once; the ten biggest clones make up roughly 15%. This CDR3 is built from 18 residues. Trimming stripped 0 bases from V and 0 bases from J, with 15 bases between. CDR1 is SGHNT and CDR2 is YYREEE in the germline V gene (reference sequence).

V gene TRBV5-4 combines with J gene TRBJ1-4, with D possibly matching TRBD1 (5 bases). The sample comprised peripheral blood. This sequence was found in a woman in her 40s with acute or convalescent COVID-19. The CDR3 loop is CASSLGGALFATNEKLFF. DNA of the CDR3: TGTGCCAGCAGCTTGGGTGGGGCCTTATTTGCAACTAATGAAAAACTGTTTTTT. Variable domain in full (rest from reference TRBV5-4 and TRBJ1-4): ETGVTQSPTHLIKTRGQQVTLRCSSQSGHNTVSWYQQALGQGPQFIFQYYREEENGRGNFPPRFSGLQFPNYSSELNVNALELDDSALYLCASSLGGALFATNEKLFFGSGTQLSVL.